Listed here are 10 T cell receptor beta chains from one sample, sequenced in a study of T cell repertoires in cytomegalovirus infection (dated 2019 in TCRdb). The instrument was an Illumina HiSeq 1500. In-frame beta chains were kept once TCRdb had trimmed the public reads at Q25 with fastp and called clones with MiXCR. Each record represents a unique CDR3 protein, reported with the most common genes and DNA among its rows. The sample yields some 180,000 distinct CDR3 sequences; approximately 17% were counted once. The ten largest clones take up about 25% of the sample. Sequencing was performed on CD8+ T cells from PBMCs. These receptors originate from a human donor in good health (CMV status not recorded). Some clones in this sample may be carry-over from other donors' samples.

This clonotype showed up just a few times. At one end the junction does not follow the germline gene, possibly because of a read error. This chain connects TRBV7-7 to TRBJ2-2; tentatively, D is TRBD2 (5 bases). The germline gives CDR1 SSHAT, CDR2 FNYEAQ (reference sequence). This CDR3 is built from 16 residues. The CDR3: CASSLRTQTGTGELFF. The DNA of the CDR3 is TGTGCTAGCAGCCTGAGAACACAAACGGGAACCGGGGAGCTGTTTTTT. Based on the CDR3 plus reference TRBV7-7 and TRBJ2-2, the full variable domain is GAGVSQSPRYKVTKRGQDVTLRCDPISSHATLYWYQQALGQGPEFLTYFNYEAQPDKSGLPSDRFSAERPEGSISTLTIQRTEQRDSAMYRCASSLRTQTGTGELFFGEGSRLTVL.

CDR3 protein: CASSPSRGGNTIYF. CDR3 nucleotides: TGTGCCAGCAGCCCTTCGCGGGGTGGAAACACCATATATTTT. The genes are TRBV7-2 and TRBJ1-3, with no clear D. The CDR3 length is 14 residues. V was cut by 5 bases and J by 3 bases, with 11 bases left in between. The germline gives CDR1 SGHTA, CDR2 FQGNSA.

The V call is TRBV19, the J call TRBJ1-1, with 7 bases matching TRBD1. V shed 10 bases, J shed 4 bases, and the junction held 12 bases outside the gene matches. CDR3 length: 14 residues. Germline V gene sequence: CDR1 LNHDA, CDR2 SQIVND (reference sequence). The CDR3 coding sequence is TGTGCCACTTCCAGGGGGGGCTTGGGCACTGAAGCTTTCTTT. This encodes CATSRGGLGTEAFF.

There are a few counts of this clonotype. The genes are TRBV7-8 and TRBJ2-7; possibly TRBD2 for D (7 bases). With 8 bases removed from V and 4 bases from J, the gap between germline ends came to 18 bases. This CDR3 spans 14 amino acids. CDR1 is SGHVS, CDR2 FQNEAQ, per germline. CDR3 amino acids: CASGEGGYRYEQYF. Written as DNA, the CDR3 is TGTGCCAGCGGTGAGGGGGGGTATCGGTACGAGCAGTACTTC.

The J gene is TRBJ1-6, the V gene TRBV20-1, with TRBD1 as a possible D gene (5 bases). The CDR3 has 16 amino acids. Trimming left V 1 base short and J 0 bases short, with 10 bases between. CDR1 and CDR2 from the germline V gene are DFQATT and SNEGSKA (reference sequence). The CDR3: CSARVWGSSYNSPLHF. The CDR3, as DNA: TGCAGTGCTAGAGTATGGGGGAGCTCCTATAATTCACCCCTCCACTTT.

This clonotype was found a few times. The junction differs from germline at one of its ends, possibly a read error. The gene calls are TRBV7-7 and TRBJ2-2; 10 bases agree with TRBD1. Germline lookup yields CDR1 SSHAT and CDR2 FNYEAQ (reference sequence). The CDR3 covers 15 residues. Written as DNA, the CDR3 is TGTGCTAGCAGCCCCCGGACAGGGGGAACCGGGGAGCTGTTTTTT. Its translation: CASSPRTGGTGELFF.

The genes are TRBV7-4 and TRBJ1-1; no reliable D call. Trimming removed 2 bases at V and 10 bases at J, with 17 bases between. The germline CDR1 and CDR2 sequences are SGHVT and SQSDAQ. The CDR3 contains 14 residues. Here the CDR3 reads CASSLYSGEGGAFF. DNA for the CDR3: TGTGCCAGCAGCTTATACAGCGGGGAGGGCGGAGCTTTCTTT.

This clonotype was detected a few times. The chain has TRBV12-3 or TRBV12-4 and TRBJ1-2, with TRBD1 matching over 7 bases. The CDR3 runs 15 residues. The J segment lost 3 bases and the V segment lost 6 bases, leaving 10 bases of the junction unmatched. CDR3 nucleotide sequence: TGTGCCAGCAGCCACTTTACAGGGGTGGACTATGGCTACACCTTC. It translates to CASSHFTGVDYGYTF.

The CDR3 nucleotides read TGTGCCAGCAATCCGGACCATACCTCCTACAATGAGCAGTTCTTC. It encodes CASNPDHTSYNEQFF. V is TRBV6-2 or TRBV6-3 and J is TRBJ2-1, with unresolved D. CDR1 and CDR2 (germline): MNHEY, SVGEGT. The ends were cut back, 7 bases at V and 0 bases at J, with 13 bases in the middle. This CDR3 region has 15 residues.

The chain links TRBV7-2 to TRBJ1-5, with a possible D match to TRBD1 (6 bases). Trimming stripped 2 bases from V and 0 bases from J, with 8 bases between. Germline loops: CDR1 SGHTA, CDR2 FQGNSA. The CDR3 length is 15 residues. The CDR3 sequence is CASSLSGVSNQPQHF. CDR3 nucleotide sequence: TGTGCCAGCAGCTTATCAGGGGTTAGCAATCAGCCCCAGCATTTT.